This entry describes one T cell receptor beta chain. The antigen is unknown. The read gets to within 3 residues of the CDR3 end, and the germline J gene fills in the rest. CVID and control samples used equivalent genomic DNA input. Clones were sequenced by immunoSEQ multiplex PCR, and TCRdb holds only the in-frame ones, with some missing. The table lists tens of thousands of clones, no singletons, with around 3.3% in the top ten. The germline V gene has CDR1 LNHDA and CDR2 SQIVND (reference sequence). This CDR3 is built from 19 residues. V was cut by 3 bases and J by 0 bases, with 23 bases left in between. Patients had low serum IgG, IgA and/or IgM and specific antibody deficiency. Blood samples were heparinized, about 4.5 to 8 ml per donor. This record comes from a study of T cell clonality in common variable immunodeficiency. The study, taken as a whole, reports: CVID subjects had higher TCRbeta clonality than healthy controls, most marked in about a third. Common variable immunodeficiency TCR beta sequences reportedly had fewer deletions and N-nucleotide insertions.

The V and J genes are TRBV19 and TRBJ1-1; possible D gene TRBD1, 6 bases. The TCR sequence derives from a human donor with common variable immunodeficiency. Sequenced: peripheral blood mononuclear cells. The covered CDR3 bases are TGTGCCAGTAGTATCCTAGGATTATCGGACAGTAAATTGAACACTGAA. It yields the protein CASSILGLSDSKLNTE. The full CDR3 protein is CASSILGLSDSKLNTEAFF.